The sequence of this TCR beta chain was determined in a study of Ad26.COV2.S vaccination and SARS-CoV-2 variants (dated by TCRdb to the early 2020s). About the study as a whole: Vaccine-arm donors came from COV1001, a multicentre, randomized, double-blind, placebo-controlled phase I-IIa trial of Ad26.COV2.S in healthy adults. Sequencing of the TCRbeta repertoire served to evaluate the specificity and breadth of SARS-CoV-2-reactive T cell receptors following Ad26.COV2.S vaccination. Ad26.COV2.S was administered intramuscularly at 5 x 10^10 or 1 x 10^11 viral particles, either as a single shot or as two shots given 56 days apart. Participants in the trial were split at random into five groups of five each, receiving low-dose or high-dose Ad26.COV2.S once or twice, or else placebo on both occasions. Investigators did not know the trial group allocation while performing experiments and assessing outcomes. A total of some 30 samples were included in the TCR-sequenced set, comprising approximately 20 Ad26.COV2.S vaccine recipients, 5 placebo recipients and 8 SARS-CoV-2 convalescent individuals. General findings and caveats noted by the study authors: Substantial breadth of spike-specific CD8+ and CD4+ T cell responses was reported after vaccination. Compared with placebo recipients, Ad26.COV2.S recipients showed higher spike-specific TCR breadth (P = 0.0014). According to the authors, total T cell responses may have been underestimated by the TCR breadth and depth analyses. Comparing responses between vaccine doses or regimens was not something the study was powered to do. Vaccine and placebo recipients had comparable non-spike TCR breadth, which fits with the vaccine containing only spike.

The table lists this clone with a few counts. The target of this receptor is not known. Base qualities are not at hand, and no much larger clone is one base apart. TCRbeta CDR3 regions were sequenced with the immunoSEQ Assay. After extraction, genomic DNA underwent amplification by bias-controlled multiplex PCR, followed by high-throughput sequencing. The paper's processing steps were these. To quantify the absolute abundance of each unique TCRbeta CDR3 region, sequences were collapsed and filtered. T cell fraction was estimated by normalizing TCRbeta template counts to usable DNA, with usable DNA measured through amplification of reference genes found in all nucleated cells. Repertoire TCRs were annotated as SARS-CoV-2-specific when V gene, CDR3 amino acid sequence and J gene were exactly matched to a known reactive TCR set. The reference SARS-CoV-2 TCR set was obtained from MIRA and was filtered for enrichment in COVID-19-positive ImmuneCODE repertoires, whereby public or cross-reactive TCRs were removed. Using the MIRA antigens, annotated TCRs were further analysed by specific ORF or by position within an ORF. Breadth was defined as annotated unique rearrangements over total unique productive rearrangements; depth was the summed frequency of those rearrangements. Two-sided Wilcoxon rank-sum tests were applied when comparing TCR breadth between groups. TCRdb limited this immuneACCESS table to in-frame rearrangements with V and J called. A share of clones is missing; checked studies link under half to unresolved V genes, and the rest is unexplained. Clonal size and the V and J genes are those of that table, whereas D and trimming came from the DNA. The sample table contains over 400,000 clones; only one count was recorded for 80% to 90% of them. The biggest ten clones account for roughly 2.5% of the sample.

The label giving this sample's treatment or condition can be read as: around 19 received Ad26.COV2.S at low or high dose, single or two shots; several received placebo; per-sample allocation not given. For vaccine and placebo recipients, the sequenced repertoires came from samples collected on day 63 after the first injection. In Cohort 1b, fewer than 30 adults aged 18-55 years were enrolled at a single site in Boston, USA, between 29 July and 7 August 2020. As a vaccine, Ad26.COV2.S was a replication-incompetent adenovirus type 26 vector that expressed a prefusion-stabilized SARS-CoV-2 spike protein derived from the original Wuhan strain. CDR1 and CDR2, per the germline V gene (reference sequence), are MNHEY and SMNVEV. For this chain, trimming is 7 bases at the V end and 8 bases at the J end, and the number of junction bases without a gene match is 8. The CDR3 has 13 amino acids, counting the end cysteine and phenylalanine. The retained sequence is limited to the CDR3, 39 bases, with the frame set at the first base.

This TCR was sampled from a person aged 18-65 years who received the Ad26.COV2.S COVID-19 vaccine or a placebo. Sequencing was performed on peripheral blood, taken in a trial of Ad26.COV2.S vaccine versus placebo. The sequence links TRBV27 to TRBJ1-1; 9 middle bases align to TRBD1. The nucleotide sequence reads as follows: TGTGCCAGCACCAGACAGGGGGGAATGGAAGCTTTCTTT. Its translation reads: CASTRQGGMEAFF.